This TCR beta chain comes out of a study of T cell responses to AZD1222 COVID-19 vaccine. Study-wide results and limits: There were mostly white British donors and more females than males, and clonal diversity was possibly underestimated. Nearly half of spike-specific TCRs reportedly target variant regions that are unmutated in the B.1.351 and B.1.1.7 variants.

V lost 0 bases and J 5 bases, leaving 12 bases between the germline ends. This CDR3 is 15 amino acids long. CDR1 MGHRA and CDR2 YSYEKL come from the germline V gene. As concerns this clone: No antigen is known for it.

Repertoires were generated with immunoSEQ multiplex PCR, while TCRdb's copy carries only in-frame clones and drops some. This table has 110,000 to 150,000 clones, more than 70% appearing once. Sequenced here: peripheral blood, sampled on day 0 of AZD1222 vaccination. The V gene is TRBV4-1, the J gene TRBJ2-3; D perhaps matches TRBD2 (6 bases). This receptor was taken from an adult in good health. CDR3 residues: CASSQDESSGDTQYF. CDR3 sequence (DNA): TGCGCCAGCAGCCAAGATGAGAGTAGCGGAGATACGCAGTATTTT.